This TCR beta chain was identified during a study of T cell responses to AZD1222 COVID-19 vaccine (dated by TCRdb to the early 2020s). With regard to the full study: TCR sequencing covered 233 trial participants: roughly 200 given two doses of AZD1222 and about 26 given two doses of MenACWY control vaccine. Enrollment into the trials was organized by age into subgroups of 18-55, 56-69 and 70-plus years, and those subgroups contained around 150, 28 and 57 TCR-sequenced participants, respectively.

The research as a whole found: Nearly half of unique spike-specific TCRs reportedly recognized epitopes outside regions mutated in the B.1.351 and B.1.1.7 variants. Conclusions about previously exposed vaccinees are limited, since just 6 or 7 AZD1222 recipients were seropositive for SARS-CoV-2 at baseline. In the small 56-69-year group, the increase in depth fell short of significance, most likely because of low power. Most participants were white British and females outnumbered males, and the authors suggested that clonal diversity may have been underestimated. After two AZD1222 doses, spike-specific TCR breadth and depth were significantly higher than at day 0 and than in MenACWY recipients. No day 14 peak-response samples were available, so repertoires were characterized only after the peak T cell response. The whole spike protein was spanned by vaccine-associated CD4 TCRs, and dominant responses were seen in regions 160-218 and 743-854.

Looking up the germline V gene (reference sequence) yields CDR1 GTSNPN and CDR2 SVGIG. V lost 2 bases and J lost 0 bases; the stretch between them is 8 bases long. The CDR3 covers 14 residues, taking in both the cysteine and the phenylalanine. Only the CDR3 part of the read is kept: 42 bases, read in frame from the first base. A remark on this clone: Its antigen specificity is not known. No base qualities exist here, and no much larger clone lies one base off it.

The CDR3 regions of human TCRbeta chains were subjected to immunosequencing. The paper's processing steps were these. TCRs in the repertoires were compared against a reference library of SARS-CoV-2-specific TCRs that had been generated with the MIRA antigen-specificity platform. Breadth was defined as the fraction of unique TCRs that were SARS-CoV-2-associated, and depth was defined as the fraction of total T cells that were SARS-CoV-2-associated. Using the MIRA data, every spike-specific TCR was mapped to the spike region that the TCR reacted to and assigned to either a CD4 or a CD8 class. Log10-transformed breadth and depth values were compared by one-way ANOVA with Sidak's multiple comparisons tests. TCRdb provides this immuneACCESS table in a form limited to in-frame rearrangements. Some clones are lacking; in checked studies, under half of them reflect an unresolved V gene, and why the rest are absent is not known. V and J calls and clone size follow that table, whereas D and trimming were derived from the DNA. The sample table holds about 120,000 clones, of which about 90% were seen once. The ten largest clonotypes hold 4% to 5.5% of the sample.

Taken with the paper, the label for time point translates to: baseline before first vaccination. The sample's treatment or condition label is to be understood as: meningococcal conjugate vaccine given as trial control. The vaccinee samples were drawn from two UK trials, COV001 and COV002, one of which was a single-blind randomized controlled phase 2/3 trial testing AZD1222 (ChAdOx1 nCoV-19) in healthy adults. For TCRbeta chain sequencing, PBMC samples from trial participants were taken at day 0 and at day 28 after the second dose. The clonotype comes from an adult in good health. The chain is encoded by TRBV30 joined to TRBJ1-3; no D gene can be assigned with confidence. Sequences were derived from peripheral blood, sampled on day 0 of MenACWY control vaccination. This receptor has the CDR3 CAWSYRSSGNTIYF. At the DNA level, the sequence is TGTGCCTGGAGTTACCGATCCTCTGGAAACACCATATATTTT.